These T cell receptor beta chains were read from a single sample in a study of tumor-infiltrating lymphocytes in primary liver carcinoma. Via MiXCR, TCRdb re-called the multiplex PCR reads, giving one row per CDR3 protein. The repertoire holds roughly 200,000 distinct CDR3 sequences, with around 85% as singletons. The sequencing sample was made of tumor tissue from primary liver carcinoma. All receptors come from a man aged 35 to 55 with primary liver carcinoma and hepatitis B virus infection. The CDR3 runs from the conserved cysteine through the conserved F or W. Each record gives: V gene, J gene, clone size, D gene, CDR3 DNA, CDR3 protein. D genes are given only for firm matches. A clone size is listed for some rows: how often the clone was seen (once, few, many), or a class if it is expanded.

TRBV29-1	TRBJ2-3	.	TRBD1	TGCAGCATTCAACAGGGGACCCCCACATATACGCAGTATTTT	CSIQQGTPTYTQYF
TRBV6-1	TRBJ1-2	.	.	TGTGCTAGCACCCAGGACAACTATGGCTACATCTTC	CASTQDNYGYIF
TRBV11-1	TRBJ1-6	.	.	TGTACCATCAGAAGGATACTGGTTTCACCCCTCCACTTT	CTIRRILVSPLHF
TRBV10-1	TRBJ2-4	.	.	TGCGCCAGCATCAGACGAAGCCTAACCAAAAACATTCAGTACTTC	CASIRRSLTKNIQYF
TRBV29-1	TRBJ1-1	.	.	TGCAGCGCTTCGGGGGGGTGGACTATGAGCACTGAAGCTTTCTTT	CSASGGWTMSTEAFF
TRBV11-1	TRBJ2-6	.	.	TGTGCCAGCAGATATAACTCTGGGGCCAACGTCCTGACTTTC	CASRYNSGANVLTF
TRBV11-1	TRBJ2-7	.	.	TGTGCCAGCAGCTCGCTTCCAGAGGGCGCCTACGAGCAGTACTTT	CASSSLPEGAYEQYF
TRBV29-1	TRBJ2-2	.	.	TGCAACGTTGTCAGCAGGGTGAACACCGGGGAGCTGTTTTTT	CNVVSRVNTGELFF
TRBV5-4	TRBJ2-7	.	TRBD1	TGTGCCAGTAGCTTGGAACCCGGGACAGGGAGATACGAGCAGTACTTC	CASSLEPGTGRYEQYF
TRBV11-2	TRBJ2-1	once	TRBD2	TGTGCCAGCAGCCAGACTAGCAGGTGCAACATTGAGTACTTCTTC	CASSQTSRCNIEYFF
TRBV4-1	TRBJ2-2	once	TRBD2	TGCGCCAGCAGCCAAGAGGGGACTTTAGCGGTCCGAGCGGGAGACACCGGGGAGGTGTTTTTT	CASSQEGTLAVRAGDTGEVFF
TRBV11-2	TRBJ1-5	.	.	TGTGCCAGCAGCTTAGGTGACACGCGTTGGGCTCAGCCCCAGCATTTT	CASSLGDTRWAQPQHF
TRBV5-1	TRBJ1-2	.	.	TGCGCCAGCGGCACAGGGACGGGGTACGGCTACACCTTC	CASGTGTGYGYTF
TRBV6-2/TRBV6-3	TRBJ2-1	.	.	TGTGCCAGCAGTACCCAGCCCATTTGGGGGAATGATCAGTTCTTC	CASSTQPIWGNDQFF
TRBV4-3	TRBJ2-1	once	.	TGCGCCAGCAGCCAAGATCTGCTGAGGGCGTACTACAATGATCAGTTCTTC	CASSQDLLRAYYNDQFF
TRBV4-2	TRBJ1-1	.	.	TGTGCCAGCAACCAAGGCGGGTTGAAAACTGAAGCTTTCTTT	CASNQGGLKTEAFF
TRBV6-2/TRBV6-3	TRBJ1-5	.	.	TGTGCCAGCAGTTACTCGGACTCTCGACAGCTTAAGGTGTCCCGTCAGCCCCAGCCTTTT	CASSYSDSRQLKVSRQPQPF
TRBV4-2	TRBJ2-6	.	TRBD2	TGTGCCAGCGGCCAAGTTGGGACTAGCAGTTCTGGGGCCAACGTCCTGACTTTC	CASGQVGTSSSGANVLTF